This T cell receptor beta chain was found in a study of blood T cell repertoires in COVID-19. For the study at large: Samples came from the United States, Italy and Spain, spanning acute and convalescent COVID-19. Nucleic acid was either cDNA or gDNA, and it came from T cells, B-cell-depleted T cells, or PBMCs.

As originally analysed: Amplification with reference gene primers provided the estimates of nucleated cell counts. Profiled with immunoSEQ multiplex PCR; TCRdb holds only in-frame clones, not every one. V and J calls and clone size are those listed in that table; D and trimming were worked out from the DNA. The table includes a few hundred thousand clones, about 83% detected once. The sample consisted of peripheral blood. The origin of this receptor is a man aged 25-45 years who had recovered from COVID-19.

The CDR3 sequence: CSVEDLGQGGTGELFF. CDR3 in DNA: TGCAGCGTTGAAGATTTGGGACAGGGTGGGACCGGGGAGCTGTTTTTT. This chain links TRBV29-1 with TRBJ2-2, with 9 bases lining up with TRBD1. CDR1 and CDR2 (germline): SQVTM, ANQGSEA. The CDR3 is made up of 16 amino acids. The V segment lost 0 bases and the J segment 5 bases; nucleotides outside the gene matches: 7.